The source of this T cell receptor (beta chain) is a study of post-analysis software for immune sequencing data. Study-level results: A significant reduction in normalized Chao1 diversity was observed in multiple sclerosis patients versus controls. Higher frequency in patients than in controls was seen for about 5 TRBV segments, with TRBV5-6, TRBV5-1 and TRBV20-1 among them.

Germline CDR1 KGHSH, CDR2 LQKENI. The CDR3 totals 16 residues. J was trimmed by 5 bases and V by 3 bases; bases with no gene match: 6. Comment on this clonotype: Its antigen is not known.

Unique molecular identifiers had been added to the TCR beta cDNA libraries. T cells numbering roughly 1 to 10 million yielded 450,000 to 500,000 cDNA molecules. TCRdb reanalysed the PCR reads using MiXCR and keeps one entry per CDR3 protein. The sample yields a few hundred thousand distinct CDR3 sequences, less than 40% seen once. The specimen sequenced was blood. This TCR derives from a girl aged 10 to 17 with multiple sclerosis. V and J are TRBV18 and TRBJ2-3, with TRBD2 identical over 12 bases. The CDR3 nucleotides read TGTGCCAGCTCACCGTTCGGACTAGCGGGGCGAGATACGCAGTATTTT. It is translated as CASSPFGLAGRDTQYF. The whole variable domain, remainder taken from reference TRBV18 and TRBJ2-3, is NAGVMQNPRHLVRRRGQEARLRCSPMKGHSHVYWYRQLPEEGLKFMVYLQKENIIDESGMPKERFSAEFPKEGPSILRIQQVVRGDSAAYFCASSPFGLAGRDTQYFGPGTRLTVL.